This passage covers 7 T cell receptor beta chains from one sample sequenced in a study of blood T cell repertoires in COVID-19. Here immunoSEQ multiplex PCR was the method, and the copy in TCRdb shows in-frame clones only, minus some. The repertoire has roughly 390,000 clones, 70% to 90% of them found once; the top ten carry less than 11%. Source material: peripheral blood. Receptors were obtained from a woman between 25 and 40 years old with COVID-19, enrolled during active disease.

The chain joins TRBV10-3 to TRBJ1-4; 7 bases are a match to TRBD1. This CDR3 has 15 residues. Losses at the gene ends were 3 bases for V and 4 bases for J; bases not matched to a gene: 5. The germline gives CDR1 ENHRY, CDR2 SYGVKD. CDR3 loop: CAISDGRQGNEKLFF. The CDR3 DNA reads TGTGCCATCAGTGATGGAAGACAGGGTAATGAAAAACTGTTTTTT.

The genes are TRBV28 and TRBJ2-4; 9 nucleotides align to TRBD2. The CDR3 is 13 amino acids. Germline CDR1 reads MDHEN; CDR2 reads SYDVKM. V shed 6 bases, J shed 8 bases, and the junction held 5 bases outside the gene matches. The CDR3 DNA reads TGTGCCAGCAGGGGGACTAGCAAGGACATTCAGTACTTC. Its protein product is CASRGTSKDIQYF.

This clone was seen just once. J is TRBJ1-6 and V is TRBV13; D perhaps matches TRBD1 (6 bases). V was pared by 5 bases and J by 7 bases, with 12 bases between. From germline, CDR1 is PRHDT and CDR2 FYEKMQ (reference sequence). This CDR3 is 14 amino acids long. The CDR3 DNA reads as TGTGCCAGCAGCCACAGGGTCTCGAATTCACCCCTCCACTTT. This sequence encodes CASSHRVSNSPLHF.

The chain is built from TRBV27 and TRBJ1-6; 8 bases fit TRBD1. Germline CDR1 MNHEY, CDR2 SMNVEV (reference sequence). V shed 2 bases and J 2 bases; nucleotides not matched to a gene: 11. The CDR3 totals 19 residues. The CDR3 loop reads CASSLRLSGGLTYNSPLHF. The CDR3, as DNA: TGTGCCAGCAGTTTACGCCTTTCAGGGGGCCTGACCTATAATTCACCCCTCCACTTT.

With regard to this clone: One end of the junction is discordant with germline, which a read error may explain. The CDR3 loop reads CANSLFTGQARAYNEQFF. CDR3 nucleotides: TGTGCCAACAGTCTATTTACGGGACAGGCTAGGGCCTACAATGAGCAGTTCTTC. This chain joins TRBV28 and TRBJ2-1; 8 nucleotides agree with TRBD1. This CDR3 contains 18 residues. Germline V gene sequence: CDR1 MDHEN, CDR2 SYDVKM.

This clone has a handful of counts. The V call is TRBV28, the J call TRBJ1-1; 7 nucleotides align to TRBD1. CDR1 and CDR2 (germline): MDHEN, SYDVKM. The V gene end was trimmed by 2 bases and the J gene end by 5 bases; junction bases not matched to a gene: 5. This CDR3 is 14 amino acids long. The chain's CDR3 is CASSLRTGVTEAFF. In nucleotides, the CDR3 is TGTGCCAGCAGTTTACGAACAGGGGTGACTGAAGCTTTCTTT.

To note about this clone: This specimen includes other DNA sequences encoding the same CDR3. The CDR3 bases are TGCGCCAGCAGCCAAACTCCGGGAGCCCAAGAGACCCAGTACTTC. This codes for CASSQTPGAQETQYF. This chain links TRBV4-1 with TRBJ2-5, with a possible D match to TRBD2 (6 bases). CDR3 length equals 15 residues. Germline values: CDR1 MGHRA, CDR2 YSYEKL. Trimming pared 2 bases from V and 1 base from J, leaving 11 bases between.